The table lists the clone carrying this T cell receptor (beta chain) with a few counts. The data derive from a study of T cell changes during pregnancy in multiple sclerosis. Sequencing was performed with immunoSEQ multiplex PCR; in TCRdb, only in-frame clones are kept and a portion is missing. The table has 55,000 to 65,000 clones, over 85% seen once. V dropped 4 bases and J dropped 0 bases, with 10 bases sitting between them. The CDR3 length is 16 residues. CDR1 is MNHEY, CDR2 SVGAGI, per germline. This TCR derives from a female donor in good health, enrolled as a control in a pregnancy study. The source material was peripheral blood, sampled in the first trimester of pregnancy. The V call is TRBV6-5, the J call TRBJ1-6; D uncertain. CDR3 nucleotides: TGTGCCAGCAGTTCCAACACCGCCTCCTATAATTCACCCCTCCACTTT. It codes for CASSSNTASYNSPLHF.